The 24 T cell receptor beta chains below all came from one sample that was sequenced in a study of blood T cells in healthy people across ages. Then a second PCR, running roughly 7 to 11 cycles, was carried out with a sample-barcoded 5' primer and a J-beta primer mix. In TCRdb, the 5' RACE reads were re-called with MiXCR into one record per CDR3 protein. In the table there are 790,000 or so distinct CDR3 sequences, roughly three fifths of which are singletons. The sequencing sample was made of blood. All receptors come from a man aged 40-50 years in good health.

This clonotype has just a few counts. This chain connects TRBV20-1 to TRBJ2-3; TRBD1 might be the D (6 bases). This CDR3 has 13 amino acids. Germline CDR1 is DFQATT and CDR2 is SNEGSKA (reference sequence). Trimming cost V 1 base and J 10 bases, with 15 bases left between them. The CDR3 DNA reads as TGCAGTGCTAGAGGGGGGCGCACCCGGGCGCAGTATTTT. As protein: CSARGGRTRAQYF.

J is TRBJ2-7 and V is TRBV29-1, with D possibly being TRBD1 or TRBD2 (5 bases each). Matching the DNA end better, TRBJ2-1 makes the J call doubtful. CDR1 is SQVTM, CDR2 ANQGSEA, per germline. The CDR3 is 12 amino acids. The CDR3 reads CSVAPGTYEQFF. As DNA, the CDR3 is TGCAGCGTGGCACCGGGGACCTACGAGCAGTTCTTC.

The V gene is TRBV2, the J gene TRBJ2-3, with TRBD2 matching over 8 bases. J lost 0 bases, V lost 6 bases, and 8 bases had no gene match. CDR1 is SNHLY, CDR2 FYNNEI, per germline. The CDR3 covers 16 residues. The CDR3 DNA reads as TGTGCCAGCAGAGATCTGACGGGGGGGAGCACAGATACGCAGTATTTT. Encoded protein: CASRDLTGGSTDTQYF.

This clonotype was detected only a few times. This chain connects TRBV7-2 to TRBJ2-3, with 14 bases that match TRBD2. V was pared by 1 base and J by 6 bases, with 9 bases of the junction left unmatched. In germline, CDR1 is SGHTA, CDR2 FQGNSA. The CDR3 loop spans 18 amino acids. The CDR3 bases are TGTGCCAGCAGCTTAGGAAGAGGACTAGCGGGAGGAGCGGATACGCAGTATTTT. The encoded protein is CASSLGRGLAGGADTQYF.

The chain is built from TRBV6-5 and TRBJ2-5, with 7 bases that match TRBD1. Germline V gene data show CDR1 as MNHEY and CDR2 as SVGAGI. V dropped 6 bases and J dropped 7; count of bases not matched to a gene: 8. This CDR3 has 13 residues. The CDR3 loop reads CASRTRDRWTQYF. CDR3 sequence (DNA): TGTGCCAGCAGAACCCGGGACAGATGGACCCAGTACTTC.

This clonotype occurred a few times. The genes are TRBV15 and TRBJ1-4; D uncertain. V was trimmed by 1 base and J by 1 base, leaving 10 bases between them. CDR1 is LNHNV, CDR2 YYDKDF, per germline (reference sequence). The CDR3 covers 16 residues. The CDR3 DNA is TGTGCCACCAGCAGAGTTTTGGGCTTAACTAATGAAAAACTGTTTTTT. The encoded protein is CATSRVLGLTNEKLFF. Full variable domain (outside the CDR3, taken from reference TRBV15 and TRBJ1-4): DAMVIQNPRYQVTQFGKPVTLSCSQTLNHNVMYWYQQKSSQAPKLLFHYYDKDFNNEADTPDNFQSRRPNTSFCFLDIRSPGLGDTAMYLCATSRVLGLTNEKLFFGSGTQLSVL.

The chain carries TRBV20-1 and TRBJ2-1, with 12 bases lining up with TRBD2. With V trimmed by 5 bases and J by 4 bases, 3 bases remained unmatched. CDR1 and CDR2 (germline): DFQATT, SNEGSKA (reference sequence). The CDR3 is 14 amino acids. The CDR3 bases are TGCAGTGCTCCAGGACTAGCGGGATACAATGAGCAGTTCTTC. It is translated as CSAPGLAGYNEQFF.

The V and J genes are TRBV12-3 or TRBV12-4 and TRBJ2-7, with D uncertain. There are 13 residues in the CDR3. Trimming removed 3 bases from V and 2 bases from J, with 8 bases in between. DNA of the CDR3: TGTGCCAGCAGTTTTAGTCGAACCTACGAGCAGTACTTC. Translated, it gives CASSFSRTYEQYF.

J is TRBJ2-3 and V is TRBV20-1, with 8 positions matching TRBD2. This CDR3 has 16 amino acids. The germline CDR1 and CDR2 sequences are DFQATT and SNEGSKA (reference sequence). The V gene end was trimmed by 0 bases and the J gene end by 8 bases; junction bases not matched to a gene: 13. The CDR3 sequence: CSARDQGRGVRGTQYF. The CDR3 region has the DNA TGCAGTGCTAGAGATCAGGGGCGGGGGGTCCGTGGTACGCAGTATTTT.

Notes on this clonotype: A much larger clone differs from this one at a single base, so this may be a read error. The V call is TRBV27, the J call TRBJ2-1; the match to TRBD2 covers 9 bases. The CDR3 runs 14 residues. Germline lookup yields CDR1 MNHEY and CDR2 SMNVEV (reference sequence). CDR3 residues: CASLSGSSYNAQFF. Written as DNA, the CDR3 is TGTGCCAGCCTTAGCGGGAGCTCCTACAATGCGCAGTTCTTC.

This chain joins TRBV20-1 and TRBJ2-1, with TRBD2 matching over 9 bases. Per the germline V gene, CDR1 is DFQATT and CDR2 is SNEGSKA (reference sequence). CDR3 length: 14 amino acids. The V segment lost 3 bases and the J segment 8 bases; nucleotides outside the gene matches: 8. The DNA for the CDR3 is TGCAGTGCTAGCGGGGGACTAGCTGGGGATGAGCAGTTCTTC. This codes for CSASGGLAGDEQFF.

The genes are TRBV16 and TRBJ2-5; tentatively, D is TRBD2 (6 bases). The better agreement between TRBJ2-7 and the DNA end casts doubt on the J call. The germline CDR1 and CDR2 sequences are KGHSY and FQNENV. The CDR3 totals 14 residues. This CDR3 is CASSPPGLIYEQYF. The CDR3 DNA sequence: TGTGCCAGCAGCCCCCCGGGACTGATCTACGAGCAGTACTTC.

This clonotype was detected only a few times. The chain joins TRBV29-1 to TRBJ1-2; possibly TRBD1 for D (6 bases). The CDR3 is 16 amino acids. Germline values: CDR1 SQVTM, CDR2 ANQGSEA. V was shortened by 3 bases and J by 0 bases, with 17 bases between the two germline ends. The CDR3 is CSVDWRGGPANYGYTF. The CDR3 DNA reads TGCAGCGTTGATTGGCGTGGGGGGCCGGCTAACTATGGCTACACCTTC.

This clonotype occurred a few times. The gene calls are TRBV24-1 and TRBJ2-7; the D is unclear. The CDR3 spans 12 residues. Per germline, CDR1 KGHDR and CDR2 SFDVKD. V was cut by 0 bases and J by 4 bases, with 3 bases left in between. This chain's CDR3 is CATSDLGYEQYF. DNA of the CDR3: TGTGCCACCAGTGATTTGGGGTACGAGCAGTACTTC.

CDR3: CASSDEKQGGTQYF. DNA for the CDR3: TGTGCCAGCAGCGATGAAAAACAAGGGGGGACCCAGTACTTC. The chain is built from TRBV11-3 and TRBJ2-5; possibly TRBD1 for D (6 bases). This CDR3 contains 14 residues. The V end was cut by 5 bases, the J end by 7 bases, with 17 bases between. The germline gives CDR1 SGHNT, CDR2 YENEEA.

This clonotype was detected a few times. This sequence joins TRBV7-2 and TRBJ2-5; TRBD1 is a possible D gene (6 bases). V was shortened by 1 base and J by 5 bases, with 11 bases between the two germline ends. The germline V gene encodes CDR1 SGHTA and CDR2 FQGNSA. CDR3 length equals 14 residues. CDR3 residues: CASSLVGGGETQYF. The CDR3, as DNA: TGTGCCAGCAGCTTAGTTGGGGGCGGGGAGACCCAGTACTTC.

The sample holds a few counts of this clonotype. The chain recombines TRBV9 with TRBJ2-1; no firm D call. The germline V gene has CDR1 SGDLS and CDR2 YYNGEE. Trimming cost V 4 bases and J 4 bases, with 15 bases left between them. The CDR3 sequence is 15 residues long. The CDR3 region has the DNA TGTGCCAGCAGCTTAGTTGGATCCGGGTACAATGAGCAGTTCTTC. It is translated as CASSLVGSGYNEQFF.

The chain recombines TRBV27 with TRBJ2-5, with D maybe TRBD2 (5 bases). Deletions cut 5 bases from V and 5 bases from J, with 12 bases between. This CDR3 region has 13 residues. Germline-derived CDR1 and CDR2 are MNHEY and SMNVEV (reference sequence). CDR3: CASSARGWETQYF. The CDR3 DNA follows: TGTGCCAGCAGTGCTCGGGGATGGGAGACCCAGTACTTC.

The chain recombines TRBV5-5 with TRBJ2-1; TRBD1 agrees at 7 bases. Unmatched junction bases numbered 9, after V lost 4 bases and J lost 5 bases. This CDR3 has 15 residues. The germline gives CDR1 SGHKS, CDR2 YYEKEE (reference sequence). In nucleotides, the CDR3 is TGTGCCAGCAGCCAAAAGGGGGCTGAACACAATGAGCAGTTCTTC. The encoded protein is CASSQKGAEHNEQFF.

The chain joins TRBV3-1 to TRBJ2-5, with 10 bases fitting TRBD2. In germline, CDR1 is LGHDT, CDR2 YNNKEL (reference sequence). The CDR3 runs 16 residues. Trimming removed 2 bases from V and 4 bases from J; junction bases left unmatched: 7. The CDR3 loop is CASSQPAGGRGETQYF. The CDR3, as DNA: TGTGCCAGCAGCCAACCAGCGGGAGGGCGAGGAGAGACCCAGTACTTC.

The sample holds a few counts of this clonotype. The gene calls are TRBV29-1 and TRBJ2-3, with 8 bases aligning to TRBD2. The CDR3 length is 15 residues. Trimming cost V 5 bases and J 2 bases; bases outside gene matches: 9. CDR1 is SQVTM, CDR2 ANQGSEA, per germline. CDR3 protein: CSVSVLAGSTDTQYF. DNA for the CDR3: TGCAGCGTTTCAGTCCTAGCGGGCTCCACAGATACGCAGTATTTT.

With respect to this clonotype: One end of the junction varies from germline; a read error may be responsible. The chain couples TRBV5-6 to TRBJ2-2; a weak D match, TRBD2 (6 bases). CDR3 size: 18 residues. Germline-derived CDR1 and CDR2 are SGHDT and YYEEEE. The CDR3 DNA reads TGTGCCAGCGGCTTGCCTCGCGGCCGGGGCGGGGACACCGGGGAGCTGTTTTTT. Encoded protein: CASGLPRGRGGDTGELFF.

This chain uses TRBV6-2 or TRBV6-3 with TRBJ1-1, with a possible D match to TRBD1 (5 bases). The germline V and J ends were trimmed by 5 bases and 4 bases, with 14 bases remaining between them. The germline CDR1 and CDR2 sequences are MNHEY and SVGEGT. This CDR3 is 14 amino acids long. The CDR3, as DNA: TGTGCCAGCAGTGACGGGGCTCTGGGCACTGAAGCTTTCTTT. Translated: CASSDGALGTEAFF.

CDR3 in amino acids: CASSQTGHTEAFF. In nucleotides, the CDR3 is TGTGCCAGCAGTCAGACAGGGCACACTGAAGCTTTCTTT. The rearrangement links TRBV25-1 to TRBJ1-1, with 7 nucleotides matching TRBD1. The CDR3 has 13 residues. V dropped 5 bases and J dropped 3; count of bases not matched to a gene: 3. Germline V gene sequence: CDR1 MGHDK, CDR2 SYGVNS.